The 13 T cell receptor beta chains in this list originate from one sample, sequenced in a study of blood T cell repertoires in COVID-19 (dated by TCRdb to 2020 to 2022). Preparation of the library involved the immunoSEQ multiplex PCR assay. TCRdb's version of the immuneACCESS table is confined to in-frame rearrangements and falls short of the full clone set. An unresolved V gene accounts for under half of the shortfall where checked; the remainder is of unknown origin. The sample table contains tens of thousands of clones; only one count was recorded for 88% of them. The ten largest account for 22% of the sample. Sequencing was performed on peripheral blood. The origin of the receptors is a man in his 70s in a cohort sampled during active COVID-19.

The CDR3 sequence is CASSLVGAGGREAFF. The CDR3, as DNA: TGCGCCAGCAGCTTGGTGGGGGCAGGGGGTCGTGAAGCTTTCTTT. The V and J genes are TRBV5-1 and TRBJ1-1; 7 nucleotides align to TRBD1. This CDR3 comprises 15 residues. V dropped 0 bases and J dropped 7; count of bases not matched to a gene: 9. Germline loops: CDR1 SGHRS, CDR2 YFSETQ.

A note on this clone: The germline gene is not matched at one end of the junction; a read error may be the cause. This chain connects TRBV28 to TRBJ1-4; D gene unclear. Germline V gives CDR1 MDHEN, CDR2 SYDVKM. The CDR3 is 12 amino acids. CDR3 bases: TGTGCCAGCAGCCTCGGGGTAAACGGCTTCAGCTTT. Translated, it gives CASSLGVNGFSF.

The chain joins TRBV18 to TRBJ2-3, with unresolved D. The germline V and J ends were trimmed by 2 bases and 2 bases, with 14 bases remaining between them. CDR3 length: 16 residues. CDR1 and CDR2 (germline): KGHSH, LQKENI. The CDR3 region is CASSPTWQRITDTQYF. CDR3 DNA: TGTGCCAGCTCACCAACCTGGCAACGCATCACAGATACGCAGTATTTT. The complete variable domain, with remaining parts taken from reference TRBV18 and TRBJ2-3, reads NAGVMQNPRHLVRRRGQEARLRCSPMKGHSHVYWYRQLPEEGLKFMVYLQKENIIDESGMPKERFSAEFPKEGPSILRIQQVVRGDSAAYFCASSPTWQRITDTQYFGPGTRLTVL.

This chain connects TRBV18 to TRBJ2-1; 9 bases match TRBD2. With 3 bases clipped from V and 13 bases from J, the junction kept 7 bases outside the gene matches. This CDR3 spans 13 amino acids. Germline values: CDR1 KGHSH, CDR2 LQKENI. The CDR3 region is CASSPAREGFQFF. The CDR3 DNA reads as TGTGCCAGCTCACCTGCGCGGGAGGGTTTTCAGTTCTTC.

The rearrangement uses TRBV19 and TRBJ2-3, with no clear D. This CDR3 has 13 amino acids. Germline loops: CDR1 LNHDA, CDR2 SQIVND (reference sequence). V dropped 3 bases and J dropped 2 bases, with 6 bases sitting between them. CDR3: CASSIHTTDTQYF. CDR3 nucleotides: TGTGCCAGTAGTATTCACACCACAGATACGCAGTATTTT.

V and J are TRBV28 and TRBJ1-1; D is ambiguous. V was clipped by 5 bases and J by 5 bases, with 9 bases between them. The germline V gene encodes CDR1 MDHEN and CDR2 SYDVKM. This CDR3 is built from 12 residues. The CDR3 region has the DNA TGTGCCAGCAGTCTTCAGTCTACTGAAGCTTTCTTT. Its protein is CASSLQSTEAFF.

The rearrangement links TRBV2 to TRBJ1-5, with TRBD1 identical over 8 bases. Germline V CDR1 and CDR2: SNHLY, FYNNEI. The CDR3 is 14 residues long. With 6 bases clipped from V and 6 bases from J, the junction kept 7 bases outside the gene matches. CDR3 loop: CASSPTGGGQPQHF. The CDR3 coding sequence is TGTGCCAGCAGCCCTACAGGGGGGGGTCAGCCCCAGCATTTT.

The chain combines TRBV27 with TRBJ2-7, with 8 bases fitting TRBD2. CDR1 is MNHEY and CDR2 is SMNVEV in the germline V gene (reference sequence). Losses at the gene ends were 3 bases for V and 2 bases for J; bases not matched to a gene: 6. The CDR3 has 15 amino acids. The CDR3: CASSFVAGGPYEQYF. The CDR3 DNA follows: TGTGCCAGCAGTTTTGTCGCGGGAGGACCCTACGAGCAGTACTTC.

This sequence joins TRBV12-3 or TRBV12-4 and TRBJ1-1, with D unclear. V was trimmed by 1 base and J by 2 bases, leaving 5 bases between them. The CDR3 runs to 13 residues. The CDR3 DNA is TGTGCCAGCAGTTTAGTGACTAACACTGAAGCTTTCTTT. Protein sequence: CASSLVTNTEAFF.

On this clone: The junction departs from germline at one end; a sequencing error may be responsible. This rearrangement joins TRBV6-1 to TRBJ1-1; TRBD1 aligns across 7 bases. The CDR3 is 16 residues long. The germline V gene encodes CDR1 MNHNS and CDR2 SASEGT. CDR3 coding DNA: TGTGCCAGCAGAGAAGCCTCCGGGACAGTAAACACTGAAGCTTTCTTT. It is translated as CASREASGTVNTEAFF.

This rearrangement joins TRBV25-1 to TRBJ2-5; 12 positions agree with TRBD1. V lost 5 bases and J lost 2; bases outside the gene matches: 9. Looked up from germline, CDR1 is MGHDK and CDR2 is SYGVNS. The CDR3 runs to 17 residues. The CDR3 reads CASSPGTGGPLQETQYF. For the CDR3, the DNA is TGTGCCAGCAGTCCCGGGACAGGGGGCCCGCTACAAGAGACCCAGTACTTC.

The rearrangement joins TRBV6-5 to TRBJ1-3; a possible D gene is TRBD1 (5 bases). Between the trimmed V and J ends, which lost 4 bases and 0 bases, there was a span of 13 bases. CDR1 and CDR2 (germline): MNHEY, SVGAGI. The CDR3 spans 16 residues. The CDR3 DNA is TGTGCCAGCAGTTTTTCCGGCAGGGCCTCTGGAAACACCATATATTTT. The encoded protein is CASSFSGRASGNTIYF.

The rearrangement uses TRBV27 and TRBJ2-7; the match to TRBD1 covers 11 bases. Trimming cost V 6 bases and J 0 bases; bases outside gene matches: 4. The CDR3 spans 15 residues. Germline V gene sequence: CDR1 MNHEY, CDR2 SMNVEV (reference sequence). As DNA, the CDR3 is TGTGCCAGCAGGAAAGGGACAGGGGGCTCCTACGAGCAGTACTTC. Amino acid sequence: CASRKGTGGSYEQYF.